This TCR beta chain derives from a study of vaccination and CD4 T cells after COVID-19. About the research overall: Investigators took post-vaccine samples a median approximately 72 days after dose two, within a range of 14 to 241.

This sample's treatment: approximately 9-day PBMC culture with coronavirus spike peptide pools or control peptides (ViraFEST assay). With the Oncomine TCR Beta short-read assay, DNA from cultured CD4+ T cells was sequenced. MiXCR, run by TCRdb on the PCR reads, gives a single entry per CDR3 protein. The sample lists about 5,100 distinct CDR3 sequences, around 50% occurring once. Points on this clonotype: Antigen: not known.

The sample comprised CD4+ T cells from blood, cultured in vitro. The TCR was taken from a human donor who had recovered from COVID-19.

The CDR3 DNA reads TGTGCCAGCAGTTCGGGACGGATTAATTCACCCCTCCACTTT. This gives the protein CASSSGRINSPLHF. The V call is TRBV6-5, the J call TRBJ1-6; D is possibly TRBD1 (5 bases). Germline-derived CDR1 and CDR2 are MNHEY and SVGAGI. This CDR3 has 14 residues. V was shortened by 4 bases and J by 6 bases, with 10 bases between the two germline ends.